These 16 T cell receptor beta chains share one sample of origin, sequenced in a study of CD8+CD57+ T cells in acquired aplastic anemia. Patients picked for sequencing had shown CD8+CD57+ cell expansion detected by flow cytometry. The template used for profiling TCR beta VDJ and CDR3 was genomic DNA. TCRdb reprocessed the reads via MiXCR and lists one record per CDR3 protein. The data contain hundreds of thousands of distinct CDR3 sequences, 25% to 40% of them singletons. The sequenced sample was sorted CD4+, CD8+, or CD8+CD57+ T cells (not recorded which) from PBMCs. Receptor source: a human donor with aplastic anemia.

V is TRBV2 and J is TRBJ2-7, with TRBD1 as a possible D gene (6 bases). The CDR3 runs 12 residues. Germline CDR1 is SNHLY and CDR2 is FYNNEI. Trimming pared 8 bases from V and 2 bases from J, leaving 10 bases between. Written as DNA, the CDR3 is TGTGCCAGCGTGGGACAAGCCTACGAGCAGTACTTC. Its translation: CASVGQAYEQYF.

This clonotype was detected many times. CDR3 DNA: TGTGCCAGCAGCCGAGGGCGGACGAACACCGGGGAGCTGTTTTTT. It encodes CASSRGRTNTGELFF. The chain employs TRBV7-2 and TRBJ2-2; D is possibly TRBD2 (5 bases). The V gene's germline CDR1 is SGHTA and CDR2 FQGNSA. The V end lost 5 bases, the J end lost 0 bases, and 10 bases lay between the germline ends. The CDR3 length is 15 residues.

The gene calls are TRBV25-1 and TRBJ2-1, with D perhaps matching TRBD1 (6 bases). CDR1 and CDR2 from the germline V gene are MGHDK and SYGVNS. The CDR3 consists of 16 residues. V gave up 2 bases and J gave up 2 bases, with 13 bases separating them. The DNA for the CDR3 is TGTGCCAGCAGTGAAACCACAGGGTTGGCCTACAATGAGCAGTTCTTC. As protein: CASSETTGLAYNEQFF.

V gene TRBV7-2 combines with J gene TRBJ2-7; 10 nucleotides match TRBD2. Trimming at V came to 4 bases and at J to 2 bases, leaving 5 bases not matched to a gene. The CDR3 has 15 residues. Germline loops: CDR1 SGHTA, CDR2 FQGNSA. CDR3 in amino acids: CASSSRLAGAYEQYF. DNA for the CDR3: TGTGCCAGCAGCTCACGACTAGCGGGCGCCTACGAGCAGTACTTC.

The sample holds a few counts of this clonotype. The chain joins TRBV12-3 or TRBV12-4 to TRBJ1-5; 7 nucleotides align to TRBD1. V shed 6 bases and J 4 bases; nucleotides not matched to a gene: 6. CDR3 length: 14 amino acids. CDR3 DNA sequence: TGTGCCAGCAGCCCACAGGGGATAAATCAGCCCCAGCATTTT. It specifies CASSPQGINQPQHF.

On this clonotype: One end of the junction does not line up with germline, which may come from a read error. The rearrangement uses TRBV19 and TRBJ2-1, with D perhaps matching TRBD1 (6 bases). The length of the CDR3 is 14 residues. Germline V gene sequence: CDR1 LNHDA, CDR2 SQIVND (reference sequence). CDR3 amino acids: CASSNRARYNGQFF. The CDR3 DNA reads as TGTGCCAGTAGTAACAGGGCCCGCTACAATGGGCAGTTCTTC.

This clonotype has only a few counts. V and J are TRBV19 and TRBJ2-5, with TRBD2 matching over 11 bases. This CDR3 is built from 15 residues. Germline V gene data show CDR1 as LNHDA and CDR2 as SQIVND (reference sequence). J lost 7 bases, V lost 0 bases, and 4 bases had no gene match. The CDR3 sequence is CASSIEFGLAGTQYF. CDR3 coding DNA: TGTGCCAGTAGTATAGAGTTCGGACTAGCGGGGACCCAGTACTTC.

This clonotype was picked up a small number of times. This chain connects TRBV12-3 or TRBV12-4 to TRBJ1-1; D uncertain. This CDR3 spans 12 amino acids. Trimming left V 5 bases short and J 11 bases short, with 15 bases between. The CDR3 nucleotides read TGTGCCAGCAGTCTAATGGACCTCCGGGCTTTCTTT. This codes for CASSLMDLRAFF.

This clonotype showed up just once. The V gene is TRBV7-9, the J gene TRBJ2-7, with TRBD1 as a possible D gene (8 bases). The CDR3 sequence is 14 residues long. The ends were cut back, 7 bases at V and 6 bases at J, with 19 bases in the middle. Germline CDR1 and CDR2: SEHNR and FQNEAQ (reference sequence). DNA for the CDR3: TGTGCCAGCACTAAAACGACAGGGGAGGGCGAGCAGTACGTC. Translation gives CASTKTTGEGEQYV.

The chain has TRBV5-1 and TRBJ1-3; unclear D gene. The V end lost 0 bases, the J end lost 2 bases, and 15 bases lay between the germline ends. The germline V gene encodes CDR1 SGHRS and CDR2 YFSETQ. This CDR3 spans 17 amino acids. CDR3 protein: CASSLAGPLNTGNTIYF. The CDR3 nucleotides read TGCGCCAGCAGCTTGGCCGGTCCTTTGAACACTGGAAACACCATATATTTT.

V is TRBV6-1 and J is TRBJ1-2; tentative D call: TRBD1 (5 bases). Trimming stripped 6 bases from V and 8 bases from J, with 16 bases between. Germline lookup yields CDR1 MNHNS and CDR2 SASEGT. The CDR3 covers 13 residues. CDR3 sequence: CASSNRGTSGYTF. CDR3 coding DNA: TGTGCCAGCAGCAACCGTGGGACCTCGGGCTACACCTTC.

This clonotype was counted between two and nine times. The CDR3 reads CASSNDRLYGYTF. The CDR3 DNA reads as TGTGCCAGTAGTAATGACAGGCTATATGGCTACACCTTC. The chain uses TRBV19 and TRBJ1-2; D is possibly TRBD1 (6 bases). V lost 4 bases, J lost 5 bases, and 11 bases lay in between. The germline V gene encodes CDR1 LNHDA and CDR2 SQIVND (reference sequence). The CDR3 is made up of 13 amino acids.

This clonotype was detected many times. The chain carries TRBV7-3 and TRBJ1-6; maybe TRBD1 (5 bases). The CDR3 is 14 residues long. CDR1 is SGHTA, CDR2 FQGTGA, per germline. V lost 5 bases to trimming and J lost 7 bases, with 12 bases between them. CDR3 residues: CASSATGGNSPLHF. The CDR3 DNA is TGTGCCAGCAGCGCCACAGGTGGGAATTCACCCCTCCACTTT.

The sample holds a few counts of this clonotype. The gene calls are TRBV3-1 and TRBJ1-5; D perhaps matches TRBD1 (6 bases). The CDR3 covers 16 residues. Germline-derived CDR1 and CDR2 are LGHDT and YNNKEL (reference sequence). The germline V and J ends were trimmed by 3 bases and 2 bases, with 14 bases remaining between them. The CDR3 sequence: CASSQGTGSGNQPQHF. The CDR3 coding sequence is TGTGCCAGCAGCCAGGGTACAGGGTCTGGCAATCAGCCCCAGCATTTT.

This clonotype was counted a few times. The chain is built from TRBV25-1 and TRBJ1-2, with TRBD1 matching 8 bases. CDR1 is MGHDK, CDR2 SYGVNS, per germline. CDR3 length equals 15 residues. J was trimmed by 8 bases and V by 6 bases; bases with no gene match: 14. For the CDR3, the DNA is TGTGCCAGCAGATCCAATGGACAGGGACGGATGGGCTACACCTTC. This translates into CASRSNGQGRMGYTF.

This chain links TRBV19 with TRBJ2-1, with D perhaps matching TRBD1 or TRBD2 (5 bases each). This CDR3 region has 13 residues. CDR1 and CDR2 (germline): LNHDA, SQIVND (reference sequence). The V gene lost 4 bases and the J gene lost 6 bases, with 10 bases spanning the gap. CDR3 DNA: TGTGCCAGTAGTAACACTAGGGGCAATGAGCAGTTCTTC. Its translation is CASSNTRGNEQFF.